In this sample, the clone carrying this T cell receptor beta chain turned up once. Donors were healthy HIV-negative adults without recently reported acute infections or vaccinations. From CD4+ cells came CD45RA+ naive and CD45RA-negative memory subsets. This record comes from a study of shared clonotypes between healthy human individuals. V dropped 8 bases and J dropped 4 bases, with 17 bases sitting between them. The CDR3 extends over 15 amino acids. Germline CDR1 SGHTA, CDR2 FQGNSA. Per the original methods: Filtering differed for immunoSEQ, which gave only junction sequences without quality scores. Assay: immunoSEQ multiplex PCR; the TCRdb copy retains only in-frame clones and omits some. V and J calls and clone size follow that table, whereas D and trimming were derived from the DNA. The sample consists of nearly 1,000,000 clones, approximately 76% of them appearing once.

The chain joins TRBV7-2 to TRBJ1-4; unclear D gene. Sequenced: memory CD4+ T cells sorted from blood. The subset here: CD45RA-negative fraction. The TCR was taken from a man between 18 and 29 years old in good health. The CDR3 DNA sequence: TGTGCCAGCGGCCCGTCGGGCAGGTTTAATGAAAAACTGTTTTTT. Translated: CASGPSGRFNEKLFF.